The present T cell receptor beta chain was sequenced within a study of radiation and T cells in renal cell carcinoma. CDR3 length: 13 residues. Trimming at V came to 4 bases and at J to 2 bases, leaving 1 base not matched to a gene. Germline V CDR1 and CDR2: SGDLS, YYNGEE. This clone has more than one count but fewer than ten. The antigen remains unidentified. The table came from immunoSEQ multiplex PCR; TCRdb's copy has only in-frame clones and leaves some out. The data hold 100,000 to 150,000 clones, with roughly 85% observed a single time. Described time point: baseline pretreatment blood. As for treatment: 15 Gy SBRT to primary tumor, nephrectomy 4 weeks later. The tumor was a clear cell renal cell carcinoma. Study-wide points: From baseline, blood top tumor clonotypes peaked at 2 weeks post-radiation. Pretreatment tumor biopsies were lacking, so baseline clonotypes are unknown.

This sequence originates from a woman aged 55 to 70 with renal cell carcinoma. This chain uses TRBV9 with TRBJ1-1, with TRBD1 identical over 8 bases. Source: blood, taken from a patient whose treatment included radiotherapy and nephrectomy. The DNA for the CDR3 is TGTGCCAGCAGCCCAGGGGGCAACACTGAAGCTTTCTTT. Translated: CASSPGGNTEAFF.